This TCR beta chain was captured in a study of blood T cell repertoires in COVID-19. Profiled with immunoSEQ multiplex PCR; TCRdb holds only in-frame clones, not every one. This sample has approximately 200,000 clones; 88% occur once, and the top ten carry roughly 1.7%. Deletions cut 3 bases from V and 0 bases from J, with 11 bases between. CDR3 length equals 14 residues. Per germline, CDR1 SQVTM and CDR2 ANQGSEA. The receptor comes from a man aged 70-80 years with acute or convalescent COVID-19. What was sequenced was peripheral blood. The chain links TRBV29-1 to TRBJ1-2; weak D call: TRBD1 (5 bases). The CDR3 protein is CSVDVTESNYGYTF. CDR3 nucleotides: TGCAGCGTTGATGTGACAGAGTCTAACTATGGCTACACCTTC.